This TCR beta chain was captured by sequencing in a study of blood T cell repertoires in COVID-19. The CDR3 spans 13 residues. Germline values: CDR1 SGHDT, CDR2 YYEEEE. Between the trimmed V and J ends, which lost 2 bases and 2 bases, there was a span of 7 bases. Original methodology: Reference gene primer amplification yielded estimated nucleated cell counts. TCRdb's copy holds only in-frame clones and misses some; the assay was immunoSEQ multiplex PCR. V and J calls and clone size are copied from that table; D and trimming were computed from the DNA. Of over 200,000 clones listed, 87% were seen once; the top ten hold 1.5% to 2%.

V gene TRBV5-6 combines with J gene TRBJ1-1; D is unresolved. This receptor was taken from a man aged 40-49 years with active or convalescent COVID-19. Sequenced input: peripheral blood. CDR3 loop: CASSFPRNTEAFF. The CDR3 DNA reads TGTGCCAGCAGCTTTCCCAGAAACACTGAAGCTTTCTTT. Together with reference TRBV5-6 and TRBJ1-1, the CDR3 gives the full variable domain: DAGVTQSPTHLIKTRGQQVTLRCSPKSGHDTVSWYQQALGQGPQFIFQYYEEEERQRGNFPDRFSGHQFPNYSSELNVNALLLGDSALYLCASSFPRNTEAFFGQGTRLTVV.